A single sample is the source of the 7 T cell receptor beta chains below, sequenced in a study of CD8 T cells in ankylosing spondylitis. TCRdb reprocessed the 5' RACE reads with MiXCR, giving one entry per CDR3 protein. Of some 240,000 distinct CDR3 sequences in the sample, roughly 8.6% were seen once. Material: blood, either unsorted or a sorted T cell fraction (not recorded which). The receptors were gathered from a male donor with ankylosing spondylitis or in good health (not recorded which).

This clonotype was picked up many times. The DNA for the CDR3 is TGCGCCAGCAGCTTGGCTGGGACAACCGGGGAGCTGTTTTTT. This translates into CASSLAGTTGELFF. This chain links TRBV5-1 with TRBJ2-2; D might be TRBD1 (6 bases). The V gene lost 0 bases and the J gene lost 5 bases, with 8 bases spanning the gap. The CDR3 is 14 amino acids. CDR1 is SGHRS, CDR2 YFSETQ, per germline. The full variable domain, its missing parts supplied by reference TRBV5-1 and TRBJ2-2, is KAGVTQTPRYLIKTRGQQVTLSCSPISGHRSVSWYQQTPGQGLQFLFEYFSETQRNKGNFPGRFSGRQFSNSRSEMNVSTLELGDSALYLCASSLAGTTGELFFGEGSRLTVL.

This clonotype occurred many times. The V gene is TRBV12-3 or TRBV12-4, the J gene TRBJ2-2, with 10 bases fitting TRBD2. V shed 7 bases and J 6 bases; nucleotides not matched to a gene: 8. There are 15 residues in the CDR3. The CDR3 DNA reads TGTGCCAGCAAACCAGCGGGAGGGCCTTCCGGGGAGCTGTTTTTT. Protein sequence: CASKPAGGPSGELFF.

There are many counts of this clonotype. The rearrangement links TRBV20-1 to TRBJ1-1, with D possibly matching TRBD1 (5 bases). This CDR3 region has 13 residues. V lost 3 bases to trimming and J lost 7 bases, with 15 bases between them. Germline V gives CDR1 DFQATT, CDR2 SNEGSKA (reference sequence). The DNA of the CDR3 is TGCAGTGCTAGTCCAGGGACCTTGAATGAAGCTTTCTTT. This encodes CSASPGTLNEAFF.

This clonotype was observed at least ten times. The chain's CDR3 is CASSLIAAGGYTF. The DNA of the CDR3 is TGTGCCAGCAGCTTAATCGCGGCAGGGGGCTACACCTTC. The V call is TRBV7-2, the J call TRBJ1-2, with D possibly matching TRBD1 (5 bases). Trimming removed 2 bases from V and 8 bases from J, with 12 bases in between. Germline loops: CDR1 SGHTA, CDR2 FQGNSA. The CDR3 is made up of 13 amino acids.

V is TRBV7-9 and J is TRBJ2-1; D is unclear. Deletions cut 1 base from V and 9 bases from J, with 7 bases between. The germline V gene has CDR1 SEHNR and CDR2 FQNEAQ (reference sequence). CDR3 length: 12 residues. The CDR3 spells CASSLVIPEQFF. The CDR3 DNA reads TGTGCCAGCAGCTTAGTGATCCCTGAGCAGTTCTTC.

This clonotype showed up many times. The V call is TRBV6-1, the J call TRBJ1-5, with D possibly matching TRBD1 (6 bases). CDR3 length: 15 amino acids. Germline CDR1 is MNHNS and CDR2 is SASEGT. V was pared by 1 base and J by 6 bases, with 13 bases between. The CDR3 sequence is CASSEEEGGGQPQHF. CDR3 DNA: TGTGCCAGCAGTGAAGAGGAAGGGGGAGGTCAGCCCCAGCATTTT.

This clonotype was observed at least ten times. This rearrangement joins TRBV15 to TRBJ2-5, with D unresolved. This CDR3 has 14 amino acids. Trimming took 1 base from V and 5 from J, leaving 11 bases between them. The germline gives CDR1 LNHNV, CDR2 YYDKDF (reference sequence). The CDR3 DNA is TGTGCCACCAGCAGAGCCCGAATCGGGGAGACCCAGTACTTC. Translated: CATSRARIGETQYF.